This note documents a single T cell receptor beta chain sequence. What it binds is not known. This sample was taken from a study of T cells in Graves' hyperthyroidism and ophthalmopathy. Study conclusions and caveats: Most thyroid clonotypes expanded above 0.001 were also detected in blood. Ophthalmopathy was told apart from stable hyperthyroidism by a 13 V-J model.

RNA transcripts provided the source from which TCR beta CDR3 regions were amplified. HTBI primers were used for first-round RT-PCR of the TCR CDR3. TCRdb reprocessed the multiplex PCR reads via MiXCR and lists one record per CDR3 protein. The sample shows hundreds of thousands of distinct CDR3 sequences, 18% of them seen only once. Trimming cost V 6 bases and J 3 bases, with 9 bases left between them. The CDR3 extends over 13 amino acids. Germline V gives CDR1 MNHNS, CDR2 SASEGT. Sequencing was carried out using blood. This TCR was sampled from a woman aged 45-65 years with Graves' hyperthyroidism that later progressed to Graves' ophthalmopathy. The V and J genes are TRBV6-1 and TRBJ1-5; tentative D call: TRBD1 (6 bases). The CDR3 region is CASRDSFNQPQHF. For the CDR3, the DNA is TGTGCCAGCAGGGACAGCTTCAATCAGCCCCAGCATTTT.